The rows below give T cell receptor beta chains drawn from one sample of a study of tumor and adjacent non-tumor tissue in lung cancer. TCRdb used MiXCR to reprocess the multiplex PCR reads, holding one entry per CDR3 protein. Among about 86,000 distinct CDR3 sequences listed, about 77% were seen once. The source material was distant non-tumor lung tissue. The receptors shown here come from a woman aged 50 to 65 with non-small cell lung cancer. The CDR3 runs from the conserved cysteine through the conserved F or W. The order of the fields is J gene, V gene, CDR3 protein.

>TRBJ2-7|TRBV29-1
CMVAAGQGIERYF
>TRBJ2-7|TRBV10-2
CATSGGDEQYF
>TRBJ2-3|TRBV20-1
CSATPAREADTQYF
>TRBJ2-2|TRBV4-2
CASALKENTGELFF
>TRBJ2-2|TRBV12-5
CASGSSPRPGTGELFF
>TRBJ2-5|TRBV2
CASTREDETQYF
>TRBJ1-2|TRBV11-1
CAGSLYTGGDYGYTF
>TRBJ1-5|TRBV10-2
CASSESDITQSQHF
>TRBJ1-1|TRBV5-1
CASRLQDSQTTEAFF
>TRBJ2-1|TRBV28
CTSSLYNKQFF
>TRBJ2-7|TRBV6-5
CAISYSMGGEQNF
>TRBJ2-7|TRBV4-2
CASSHAVEAVPYEEHF
>TRBJ2-3|TRBV5-1
CASSLATSGGDTQYF
>TRBJ2-1|TRBV5-6
CSSSTDTYNEQFF
>TRBJ2-7|TRBV6-6
CVSYVGAGLEQYF